Below, 28 T cell receptor beta chains from the same sample are listed, as sequenced in a study of blood T cell repertoires in COVID-19. Profiled with immunoSEQ multiplex PCR; TCRdb holds only in-frame clones, not every one. The sample lists hundreds of thousands of clones; about 85% were seen once. The specimen was peripheral blood. The receptor set was obtained from a man younger than 30 with active or convalescent COVID-19.

This rearrangement joins TRBV19 to TRBJ2-3, with 10 nucleotides matching TRBD2. Germline assignment: CDR1 LNHDA and CDR2 SQIVND (reference sequence). With 3 bases clipped from V and 3 bases from J, the junction kept 6 bases outside the gene matches. This CDR3 has 16 residues. CDR3 DNA: TGTGCCAGTAGTATGAAGCGGGGGGGCCGAACAGATACGCAGTATTTT. The encoded protein is CASSMKRGGRTDTQYF.

Turning to this clone: Germline and junction disagree at one end, which may indicate a read error. The chain carries TRBV13 and TRBJ1-1; D is unclear. The germline V gene has CDR1 PRHDT and CDR2 FYEKMQ (reference sequence). This CDR3 is 11 amino acids long. DNA of the CDR3: TGTGCCAGCAGCCTTAACAGTGAAGCTTTCTTT. This encodes CASSLNSEAFF.

The chain carries TRBV5-3 and TRBJ1-2; D might be TRBD1 (5 bases). TRBV5-3 is marked as an open reading frame, function uncertain. Trimming left V 0 bases short and J 6 bases short, with 15 bases between. There are 15 residues in the CDR3. The CDR3 region has the DNA TGTGCCAGAAGCTTGGGAGTGGGGGGAAAGGATGGCTACACCTTC. Residues: CARSLGVGGKDGYTF.

V gene TRBV29-1 combines with J gene TRBJ1-1; TRBD1 aligns across 8 bases. V shed 7 bases, J shed 4 bases, and the junction held 11 bases outside the gene matches. The CDR3 is 14 residues long. Per germline, CDR1 SQVTM and CDR2 ANQGSEA. The DNA of the CDR3 is TGCAGCGGCGGCGACAGGGGATCGGGCACTGAAGCTTTCTTT. It codes for CSGGDRGSGTEAFF. Drawing the rest from reference TRBV29-1 and TRBJ1-1, the complete variable domain is SAVISQKPSRDICQRGTSLTIQCQVDSQVTMMFWYRQQPGQSLTLIATANQGSEATYESGFVIDKFPISRPNLTFSTLTVSNMSPEDSSIYLCSGGDRGSGTEAFFGQGTRLTVV.

The rearrangement uses TRBV11-2 and TRBJ2-2; possibly TRBD2 for D (5 bases). Germline CDR1 reads SGHAT; CDR2 reads FQNNGV. The CDR3 contains 13 residues. The CDR3 DNA reads TGTGCTGCGGGCCGGTCGAACACCGGGGAGCTGTTTTTT. Residues: CAAGRSNTGELFF.

The chain combines TRBV11-2 with TRBJ2-3; possible D gene TRBD2, 6 bases. Trimming removed 1 base at V and 4 bases at J, with 12 bases between. The CDR3 contains 15 residues. Germline V gene data show CDR1 as SGHAT and CDR2 as FQNNGV. The CDR3 loop is CASSLGAGSADTQYF. Here the CDR3 DNA reads TGTGCCAGCAGCTTAGGGGCGGGGAGCGCAGATACGCAGTATTTT.

The chain joins TRBV2 to TRBJ1-1; D is ambiguous. Germline V gene data show CDR1 as SNHLY and CDR2 as FYNNEI. V lost 8 bases, J lost 7 bases, and 17 bases lay in between. This CDR3 is built from 13 residues. CDR3 protein: CASDANSQIEAFF. CDR3 in DNA: TGTGCCAGCGACGCCAACAGCCAGATTGAAGCTTTCTTT.

In this sample, this clone turned up once. The V and J genes are TRBV19 and TRBJ2-3, with D perhaps TRBD1 (5 bases). Germline-derived CDR1 and CDR2 are LNHDA and SQIVND (reference sequence). Trimming left V 4 bases short and J 4 bases short, with 18 bases between. The CDR3 sequence is 16 residues long. The CDR3 spells CASSSYRAQGSDTQYF. CDR3 in DNA: TGTGCCAGTAGTAGCTACCGGGCCCAGGGCTCAGATACGCAGTATTTT.

J is TRBJ1-6 and V is TRBV5-1; 9 bases align to TRBD1. CDR1 and CDR2 from the germline V gene are SGHRS and YFSETQ. The CDR3 extends over 15 amino acids. V lost 4 bases, J lost 8 bases, and 7 bases stayed unmatched. The CDR3 protein is CASSEQGASDSPLHF. The CDR3 bases are TGCGCCAGCAGCGAACAGGGGGCGAGTGATTCACCCCTCCACTTT.

The V and J genes are TRBV10-3 and TRBJ2-1; D is unclear. The germline V and J ends were trimmed by 6 bases and 5 bases, with 14 bases remaining between them. Germline V gene lookup returns CDR1 ENHRY and CDR2 SYGVKD. CDR3 size: 14 residues. CDR3 sequence: CAIRPDVANNEQFF. For the CDR3, the DNA is TGTGCCATCAGGCCAGACGTAGCCAACAATGAGCAGTTCTTC.

With respect to this clone: Germline is not matched at one junction end, which may reflect a read error. This rearrangement joins TRBV3-1 (or the pseudogene TRBV3-2) to TRBJ2-1; D might be TRBD2 (8 bases). The germline V gene encodes CDR1 LGHDT and CDR2 YNNKEL (reference sequence). This CDR3 is 19 amino acids long. CDR3 in amino acids: CASSEDRAYIREGEDEQFF. The CDR3 DNA reads TGTGCCAGCAGCGAAGACAGGGCGTATATACGGGAGGGGGAGGATGAGCAGTTCTTC.

The V gene is TRBV9, the J gene TRBJ2-3; D call uncertain. The germline V gene encodes CDR1 SGDLS and CDR2 YYNGEE. The length of the CDR3 is 15 residues. V dropped 2 bases and J dropped 4 bases, with 14 bases sitting between them. CDR3 nucleotides: TGTGCCAGCAGCGTTATTTCGGCGGTCTCAGATACGCAGTATTTT. Its protein is CASSVISAVSDTQYF. The full variable domain, its missing parts supplied by reference TRBV9 and TRBJ2-3, is DSGVTQTPKHLITATGQRVTLRCSPRSGDLSVYWYQQSLDQGLQFLIQYYNGEERAKGNILERFSAQQFPDLHSELNLSSLELGDSALYFCASSVISAVSDTQYFGPGTRLTVL.

The DNA of the CDR3 is TGTGCCACCAGGACAGGGGACTATGGCTACACCTTC. It yields the protein CATRTGDYGYTF. The rearrangement uses TRBV3-1 (or the pseudogene TRBV3-2) and TRBJ1-2; 9 positions agree with TRBD1. The CDR3 runs 12 residues. The V segment lost 10 bases and the J segment 3 bases; nucleotides outside the gene matches: 3. Germline-derived CDR1 and CDR2 are LGHDT and YNNKEL (reference sequence).

The chain recombines TRBV30 with TRBJ1-5, with 8 bases aligning to TRBD1. The CDR3 totals 17 residues. Trimming at V came to 3 bases and at J to 4 bases, leaving 14 bases not matched to a gene. The V gene's germline CDR1 is GTSNPN and CDR2 SVGIG (reference sequence). This CDR3 is CAWSPGTGPVANQPQHF. CDR3 DNA sequence: TGTGCCTGGAGCCCCGGGACAGGTCCAGTAGCAAATCAGCCCCAGCATTTT.

This clone was seen only once. The chain joins TRBV11-1 to TRBJ2-1, with TRBD2 matching 12 bases. V shed 5 bases and J 7 bases; nucleotides not matched to a gene: 6. The CDR3 covers 15 residues. CDR1 and CDR2 from the germline V gene are SGHAT and FQDESV (reference sequence). In DNA, the CDR3 is TGTGCCAGCAGCCCCCCGACTAGCGGGAGAAATGAGCAGTTCTTC. Translation: CASSPPTSGRNEQFF.

The rearrangement links TRBV5-1 to TRBJ1-1, with 7 bases aligning to TRBD1. Per the germline V gene, CDR1 is SGHRS and CDR2 is YFSETQ. J gave up 7 bases and V 4 bases, and 10 bases lay outside the gene matches. This CDR3 has 14 amino acids. Here the CDR3 DNA reads TGCGCCAGCAGCACTCAGCTAGGGACAGATGAAGCTTTCTTT. This encodes CASSTQLGTDEAFF.

The genes are TRBV7-9 and TRBJ2-5; 8 bases map to TRBD1. Germline CDR1 is SEHNR and CDR2 is FQNEAQ (reference sequence). This CDR3 has 14 residues. Trimming removed 7 bases from V and 3 bases from J; junction bases left unmatched: 7. The CDR3 reads CASNGPTGEETQYF. The CDR3 DNA is TGTGCCAGCAACGGACCGACAGGGGAAGAGACCCAGTACTTC.

The chain links TRBV19 to TRBJ1-1; possible D gene TRBD1, 5 bases. V lost 10 bases, J lost 5 bases, and 17 bases lay in between. The CDR3 contains 13 residues. In germline, CDR1 is LNHDA, CDR2 SQIVND (reference sequence). For the CDR3, the DNA is TGTGCCACAACAGGTAGGGTACGGACTGAAGCTTTCTTT. It specifies CATTGRVRTEAFF.

This clone was seen once. This chain uses TRBV5-1 with TRBJ2-3; 13 nucleotides align to TRBD2. The CDR3 is 18 amino acids. Trimming removed 3 bases from V and 3 bases from J; junction bases left unmatched: 10. The germline gives CDR1 SGHRS, CDR2 YFSETQ. The DNA for the CDR3 is TGCGCCAGCAGCTCAACTGGGACTAGCGGGGACCCGACAGATACGCAGTATTTT. Translating it yields CASSSTGTSGDPTDTQYF.

A single count supports this clone. The rearrangement links TRBV3-1 (or the pseudogene TRBV3-2) to TRBJ2-7; D is perhaps TRBD2 (5 bases). The V gene lost 0 bases and the J gene lost 6 bases, with 15 bases spanning the gap. This CDR3 has 15 residues. Germline lookup yields CDR1 LGHDT and CDR2 YNNKEL (reference sequence). The CDR3 nucleotides are TGTGCCAGCAGCCAAGATATAGCGCCTAGAGGCGAGCAGTACTTC. Amino acid sequence: CASSQDIAPRGEQYF.

J is TRBJ2-7 and V is TRBV27, with 12 bases that match TRBD2. J was trimmed by 7 bases and V by 3 bases; bases with no gene match: 7. CDR3 length: 15 residues. The V gene's germline CDR1 is MNHEY and CDR2 SMNVEV (reference sequence). CDR3 in amino acids: CASSFSSGRVREQYF. The CDR3 DNA follows: TGTGCCAGCAGTTTCTCTAGCGGGAGGGTGAGGGAGCAGTACTTC.

The chain employs TRBV4-2 and TRBJ2-1; D unresolved. This CDR3 is built from 15 residues. Germline V lookup: CDR1 LGHNA, CDR2 YNFKEQ. The V end lost 0 bases, the J end lost 7 bases, and 13 bases lay between the germline ends. The chain's CDR3 is CASSQDLVALNEQFF. CDR3 nucleotide sequence: TGTGCCAGCAGCCAAGATCTAGTAGCTCTGAATGAGCAGTTCTTC.

This sequence joins TRBV5-6 and TRBJ2-7; D perhaps matches TRBD2 (6 bases). Germline V gives CDR1 SGHDT, CDR2 YYEEEE. Trimming stripped 0 bases from V and 3 bases from J, with 10 bases between. The CDR3 extends over 14 amino acids. Here the CDR3 DNA reads TGTGCCAGCAGCTTGGACGCCGGGGGCTACGAGCAGTACTTC. Protein: CASSLDAGGYEQYF. Complete variable domain (other parts from reference TRBV5-6 and TRBJ2-7): DAGVTQSPTHLIKTRGQQVTLRCSPKSGHDTVSWYQQALGQGPQFIFQYYEEEERQRGNFPDRFSGHQFPNYSSELNVNALLLGDSALYLCASSLDAGGYEQYFGPGTRLTVT.

The table lists this clone with a count of one. The chain has TRBV5-4 and TRBJ1-2; a possible D gene is TRBD1 (5 bases). Trimming took off 1 base at V and 6 bases at J, with 10 bases between the two ends. This CDR3 has 13 residues. CDR1 is SGHNT and CDR2 is YYREEE in the germline V gene (reference sequence). CDR3 loop: CASSLRAGNGYTF. The CDR3 nucleotides read TGTGCCAGCAGCTTGAGGGCAGGGAATGGCTACACCTTC.

The genes are TRBV5-6 and TRBJ2-7; possibly TRBD1 for D (6 bases). Trimming shortened V by 2 bases and J by 3 bases, and 12 bases separated the two germline ends. Germline V gene data show CDR1 as SGHDT and CDR2 as YYEEEE. CDR3 size: 14 residues. The DNA for the CDR3 is TGTGCCAGCAGCTTCCCCGGGACAAACTACGAGCAGTACTTC. It encodes CASSFPGTNYEQYF. The full variable domain, its missing parts supplied by reference TRBV5-6 and TRBJ2-7, is DAGVTQSPTHLIKTRGQQVTLRCSPKSGHDTVSWYQQALGQGPQFIFQYYEEEERQRGNFPDRFSGHQFPNYSSELNVNALLLGDSALYLCASSFPGTNYEQYFGPGTRLTVT.

Notes on this clone: The sample holds other DNA sequences that translate to the same CDR3. This rearrangement joins TRBV9 to TRBJ1-1, with D uncertain. Trimming took 0 bases from V and 1 from J, leaving 4 bases between them. Germline CDR1 and CDR2: SGDLS and YYNGEE. The CDR3 is made up of 13 amino acids. The CDR3 protein is CASSVGPNTEAFF. CDR3 sequence (DNA): TGTGCCAGCAGCGTAGGGCCGAACACTGAAGCTTTCTTT.

The chain carries TRBV10-3 and TRBJ1-3, with a possible D match to TRBD1 (6 bases). This CDR3 comprises 15 residues. V lost 5 bases and J lost 0, with 11 bases in between. Germline-derived CDR1 and CDR2 are ENHRY and SYGVKD. CDR3 sequence reads: CAISSGRGSGNTIYF. The CDR3 coding sequence is TGTGCCATCAGTAGTGGCAGGGGCTCTGGAAACACCATATATTTT.

The chain has TRBV7-9 and TRBJ2-7; 8 bases are shared with TRBD1. V was clipped by 2 bases and J by 0 bases; unmatched bases: 6. Germline CDR1 SEHNR, CDR2 FQNEAQ (reference sequence). The CDR3 loop spans 16 amino acids. In DNA form, the CDR3 reads TGTGCCAGCAGCTTATGGGGACAGGCTCACTCCTACGAGCAGTACTTC. Its translation: CASSLWGQAHSYEQYF.